This TCR beta chain was documented in a study of technical replicates of blood from a handful of donors. Germline CDR1 reads PRHDT; CDR2 reads FYEKMQ (reference sequence). The CDR3 loop spans 17 amino acids. Trimming cost V 3 bases and J 5 bases; bases outside gene matches: 8. Sequencing was performed with immunoSEQ multiplex PCR; in TCRdb, only in-frame clones are kept and a portion is missing. The table shows approximately 94,000 clones, with roughly 95% occurring only once. The TCR comes from a human donor in good health. The specimen was T cells isolated from PBMCs. The chain couples TRBV13 to TRBJ2-5; TRBD2 matches at 14 bases. The CDR3, as DNA: TGTGCCAGCAGCTTGCCGGGACTAGCGGGAGTACGGGAGACCCAGTACTTC. Residues: CASSLPGLAGVRETQYF.